This is a list of T cell receptor beta chains from one sample in a study of early T cells in non-severe SARS-CoV-2 infection. One entry per CDR3 protein, called by TCRdb with MiXCR from the 5' RACE reads. In the table there are 20,000 to 30,000 distinct CDR3 sequences, 4.5% to 7% of which are singletons. The specimen sequenced was whole blood. These receptors all come from an adult who was a healthcare worker with PCR-confirmed SARS-CoV-2 infection or an uninfected control (not recorded which). Each CDR3 is given with its conserved first and last residue. D genes are given only for firm matches. Only part of the rows carry a size: once, few, many, or a class if the clone is expanded.

D gene	J gene	V gene	clone size	CDR3 DNA	CDR3 protein
-	TRBJ2-5	TRBV29-1	few	TGCAGCGTTCCGGGACAGCCGCTCACTAGCGGCCTACTAACCCAGTACTTC	CSVPGQPLTSGLLTQYF
TRBD1	TRBJ1-6	TRBV13	-	TGTGCCAGCAGCCTACAGGGGCACATGCCCCCAAATTCACCCCTCCACTTT	CASSLQGHMPPNSPLHF
-	TRBJ1-1	TRBV11-2	many	TGTGCCAGCGGAGCTGGGGTGAACACTGAAGCTTTCTTT	CASGAGVNTEAFF
TRBD1	TRBJ1-6	TRBV18	-	TGTGCCAGCTCACCTTTCGACAGGGGTTCTCCACCCCTCCACTTT	CASSPFDRGSPPLHF
-	TRBJ2-1	TRBV6-2/TRBV6-3	-	TGTGCCAGCAGTTACACATTAGCGATCTCCTACAATGAGCAGTTCTTC	CASSYTLAISYNEQFF
-	TRBJ1-1	TRBV7-2	few	TGTGCCAGCAGCTTAGGGACCGGGGTGAACACTGAAGCTTTCTTT	CASSLGTGVNTEAFF
TRBD1	TRBJ2-7	TRBV20-1	medium-sized	TGCAGTGCTAGAGATCCGACAGGGAGAGGCGAGCAGTACTTC	CSARDPTGRGEQYF
TRBD2	TRBJ2-5	TRBV7-9	-	TGTGCCAGCAGCTGGACTAGCGGTGGAGAGACCCAGTACTTC	CASSWTSGGETQYF
-	TRBJ2-1	TRBV7-2	many	TGTGCCAGCAGCTTATCCCCGACCTCATACAATGAGCAGTTCTTC	CASSLSPTSYNEQFF
-	TRBJ1-2	TRBV4-1	few	TGCGCCAGCAGCCAATCGAATAACTATGGCTACACCTTC	CASSQSNNYGYTF
-	TRBJ1-2	TRBV5-6	many	TGTGCCAGCAGCTTGTTGGCCAGGGTCTTTGGCTACACCTTC	CASSLLARVFGYTF
-	TRBJ1-1	TRBV12-3/TRBV12-4	-	TGTGCCAGCAGTTTCAAGGACGGGGTTGAAGCTTTCTTT	CASSFKDGVEAFF
-	TRBJ2-5	TRBV10-2	many	TGCGCCAGCACCTGGGTGATACCTCAAGAGACCCAGTACTTC	CASTWVIPQETQYF
TRBD2	TRBJ2-6	TRBV5-1	many	TGCGCCAGCAGCTCCGGACTAGCGGGGAATTCTGGGGCCAACGTCCTGACTTTC	CASSSGLAGNSGANVLTF
-	TRBJ2-1	TRBV6-2/TRBV6-3	few	TGTGCCAGCAGTCCCGGGACGGAGGCCCCACGAGAGTTCTTC	CASSPGTEAPREFF
-	TRBJ2-7	TRBV20-1	few	TGCAGTGCTGTCCCCCGAGCGGGACAAACCCCCTTCTACGAGCAGTACTTC	CSAVPRAGQTPFYEQYF
-	TRBJ1-3	TRBV29-1	many	TGCAGCGTCGCAGGGGTCGGAAACACCATATATTTT	CSVAGVGNTIYF
-	TRBJ1-2	TRBV14	-	TGTGCCAGCAGCCCCGGGACCTCATCATTCTATGGCTACACCTTC	CASSPGTSSFYGYTF
TRBD2	TRBJ2-1	TRBV2	few	TGTGCCAGCAGGCCTAGCGGGAGCTACAATGAGCAGTTCTTC	CASRPSGSYNEQFF
-	TRBJ1-2	TRBV20-1	few	TGCAGTGCTCCTCGCTGGGCAGGATCTAACTATGGCTACACCTTC	CSAPRWAGSNYGYTF
TRBD2	TRBJ2-5	TRBV7-3	-	TGTGCCAGCAGCTTGGGGCTTAGCGGGGGAGCGTACCAAGAGACCCAGTACTTC	CASSLGLSGGAYQETQYF
-	TRBJ2-7	TRBV20-1	medium-sized	TGCAGTGCTAATTTGGGGGCGGGCGACGAGCAGTACTTC	CSANLGAGDEQYF
-	TRBJ2-4	TRBV7-9	many	TGTGCCAGCAGCTTTGACCTGGACAGCAACATTCAGTACTTC	CASSFDLDSNIQYF
TRBD1	TRBJ2-7	TRBV5-1	many	TGCGCCAGCAGCTCGGGACAGAATCAAGTTAGCGAGCAGTACTTC	CASSSGQNQVSEQYF
-	TRBJ2-7	TRBV12-3/TRBV12-4	-	TGTGCCAGCAGTTTAAAGGGACCCTCCTACGAGCAGTACTTC	CASSLKGPSYEQYF
-	TRBJ1-5	TRBV28	many	TGTGCCAGCAGGACGCACTGGGCTAACCATTTT	CASRTHWANHF
-	TRBJ2-7	TRBV5-4	few	TGTGCCAGCAGCTATAACCCTGGGGGCGCGTACGAGCAGTACTTC	CASSYNPGGAYEQYF
-	TRBJ1-1	TRBV29-1	medium-sized	TGCAGCGTTGAAAGGAAAACAGGGCGGACGAACACTGAAGCTTTCTTT	CSVERKTGRTNTEAFF
TRBD1	TRBJ2-7	TRBV11-2	-	TGTACCAGCAGCTTTACCATGACAGGGCCCCCCTACGAGCAGTACTTC	CTSSFTMTGPPYEQYF
TRBD1	TRBJ2-1	TRBV28	many	TGTGCCAGCAGCTCAGGGGGGACAGGGGTGTATGAGCAGTTCTTC	CASSSGGTGVYEQFF
TRBD1	TRBJ1-1	TRBV6-5	many	TGTGCCAGCACTCCCCCGGGACAGGGAGGGGAAGCTTTCTTT	CASTPPGQGGEAFF
TRBD1	TRBJ1-6	TRBV20-1	many	TGCAGTGCTCTAAACAGGGGATACTATAATTCACCCCTCCACTTT	CSALNRGYYNSPLHF
TRBD2	TRBJ2-1	TRBV12-3/TRBV12-4	many	TGTGCCAGCAGTTTATCCGGGACTAGAAATGAGCAGTTCTTC	CASSLSGTRNEQFF